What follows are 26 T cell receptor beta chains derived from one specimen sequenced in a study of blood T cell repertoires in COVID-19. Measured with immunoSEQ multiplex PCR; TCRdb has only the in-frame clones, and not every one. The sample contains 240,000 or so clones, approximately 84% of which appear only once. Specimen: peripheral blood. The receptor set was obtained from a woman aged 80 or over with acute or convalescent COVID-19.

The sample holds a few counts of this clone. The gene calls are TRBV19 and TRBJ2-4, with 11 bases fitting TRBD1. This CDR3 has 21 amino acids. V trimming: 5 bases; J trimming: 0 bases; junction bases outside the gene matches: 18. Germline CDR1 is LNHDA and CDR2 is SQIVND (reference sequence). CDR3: CASSPKAPGQGGSRAKNIQYF. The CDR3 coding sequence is TGTGCCAGTAGTCCCAAGGCACCGGGACAGGGGGGATCCCGAGCCAAAAACATTCAGTACTTC.

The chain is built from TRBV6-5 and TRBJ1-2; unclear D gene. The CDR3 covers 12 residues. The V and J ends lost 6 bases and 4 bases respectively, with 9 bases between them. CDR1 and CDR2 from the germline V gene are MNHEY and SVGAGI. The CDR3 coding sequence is TGTGCCAGCAGAGACAATATCTATGGCTACACCTTC. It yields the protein CASRDNIYGYTF.

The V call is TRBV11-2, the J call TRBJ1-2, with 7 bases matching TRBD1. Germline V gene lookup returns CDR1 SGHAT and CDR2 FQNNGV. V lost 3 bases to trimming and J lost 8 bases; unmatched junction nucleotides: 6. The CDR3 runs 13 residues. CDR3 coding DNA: TGTGCCAGCAGCTTGGAGGGGGCTGGAGGCTACACCTTC. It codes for CASSLEGAGGYTF.

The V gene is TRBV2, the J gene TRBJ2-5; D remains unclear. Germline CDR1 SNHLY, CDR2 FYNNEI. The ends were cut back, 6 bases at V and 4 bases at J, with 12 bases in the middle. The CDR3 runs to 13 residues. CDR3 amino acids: CASSDRVRETQYF. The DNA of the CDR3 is TGTGCCAGCAGCGACCGGGTCAGAGAGACCCAGTACTTC.

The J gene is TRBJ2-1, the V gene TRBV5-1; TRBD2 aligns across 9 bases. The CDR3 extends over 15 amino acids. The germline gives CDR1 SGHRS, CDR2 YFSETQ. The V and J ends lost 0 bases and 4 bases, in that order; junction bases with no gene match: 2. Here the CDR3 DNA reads TGCGCCAGCAGCTTGGGACTAGCGGAGTACAATGAGCAGTTCTTC. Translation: CASSLGLAEYNEQFF.

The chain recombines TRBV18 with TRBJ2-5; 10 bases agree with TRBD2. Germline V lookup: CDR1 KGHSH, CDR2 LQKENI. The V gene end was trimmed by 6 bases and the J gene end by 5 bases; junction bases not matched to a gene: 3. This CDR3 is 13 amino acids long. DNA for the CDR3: TGTGCCAGCTCGGGACTAGCGAGTGAGACCCAGTACTTC. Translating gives CASSGLASETQYF.

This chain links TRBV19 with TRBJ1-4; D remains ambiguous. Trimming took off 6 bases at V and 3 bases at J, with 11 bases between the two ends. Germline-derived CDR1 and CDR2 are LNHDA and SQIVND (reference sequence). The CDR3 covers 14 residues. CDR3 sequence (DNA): TGTGCCAGTAGACCGACACGGCCTAATGAAAAACTGTTTTTT. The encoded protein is CASRPTRPNEKLFF.

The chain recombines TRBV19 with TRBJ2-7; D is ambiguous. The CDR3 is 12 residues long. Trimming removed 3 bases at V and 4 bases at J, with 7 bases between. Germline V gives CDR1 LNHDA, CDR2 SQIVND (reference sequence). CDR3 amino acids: CASSMFGYEQYF. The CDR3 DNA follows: TGTGCCAGTAGTATGTTCGGGTACGAGCAGTACTTC.

The CDR3 DNA is TGTGCCAGCAGCCAAGATCGAGACAGAGGAAACTATGGCTACACCTTC. Translating gives CASSQDRDRGNYGYTF. The chain joins TRBV14 to TRBJ1-2; D might be TRBD1 (5 bases). Deletions cut 0 bases from V and 2 bases from J, with 13 bases between. This CDR3 comprises 16 residues. In germline, CDR1 is SGHDN, CDR2 FVKESK.

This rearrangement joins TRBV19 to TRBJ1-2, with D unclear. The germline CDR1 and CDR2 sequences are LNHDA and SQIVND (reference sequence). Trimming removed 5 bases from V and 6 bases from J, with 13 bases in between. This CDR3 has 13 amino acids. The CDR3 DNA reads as TGTGCCAGTAGTTCCGCTAGAGGTCATGGCTACACCTTC. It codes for CASSSARGHGYTF.

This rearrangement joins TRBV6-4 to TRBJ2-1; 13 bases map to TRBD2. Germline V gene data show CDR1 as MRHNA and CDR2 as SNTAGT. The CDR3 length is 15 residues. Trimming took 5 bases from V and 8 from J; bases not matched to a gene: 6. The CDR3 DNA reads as TGTGCCAGCAGTCGTGGGACTAGCGGGACTCATGAGCAGTTCTTC. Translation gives CASSRGTSGTHEQFF.

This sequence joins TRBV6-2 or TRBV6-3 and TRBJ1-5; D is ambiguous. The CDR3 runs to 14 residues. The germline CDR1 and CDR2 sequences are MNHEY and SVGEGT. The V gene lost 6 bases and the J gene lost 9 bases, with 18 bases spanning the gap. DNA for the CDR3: TGTGCCAGCAGCTCCAAAGACGGAGGCTGGCCCCAGCATTTT. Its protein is CASSSKDGGWPQHF.

The DNA for the CDR3 is TGCGCCAGCAGGAAGTTTAGGACAGACTGGAATCAGCCCCAGCATTTT. Its translation: CASRKFRTDWNQPQHF. The V and J genes are TRBV5-1 and TRBJ1-5; a weak D match, TRBD1 (6 bases). This CDR3 has 16 amino acids. The germline gives CDR1 SGHRS, CDR2 YFSETQ. Trimming shortened V by 5 bases and J by 4 bases, and 19 bases separated the two germline ends. The full variable domain, completed using reference TRBV5-1 and TRBJ1-5, is KAGVTQTPRYLIKTRGQQVTLSCSPISGHRSVSWYQQTPGQGLQFLFEYFSETQRNKGNFPGRFSGRQFSNSRSEMNVSTLELGDSALYLCASRKFRTDWNQPQHFGDGTRLSIL.

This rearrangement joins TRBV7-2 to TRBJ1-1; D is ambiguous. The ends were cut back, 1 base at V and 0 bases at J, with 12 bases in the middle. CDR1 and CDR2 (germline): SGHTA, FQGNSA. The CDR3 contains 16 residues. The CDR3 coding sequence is TGTGCCAGCAGCTTAGTTTCCTCGCAGATGAACACTGAAGCTTTCTTT. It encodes CASSLVSSQMNTEAFF. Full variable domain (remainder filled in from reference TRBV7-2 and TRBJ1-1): GAGVSQSPSNKVTEKGKDVELRCDPISGHTALYWYRQSLGQGLEFLIYFQGNSAPDKSGLPSDRFSAERTGGSVSTLTIQRTQQEDSAVYLCASSLVSSQMNTEAFFGQGTRLTVV.

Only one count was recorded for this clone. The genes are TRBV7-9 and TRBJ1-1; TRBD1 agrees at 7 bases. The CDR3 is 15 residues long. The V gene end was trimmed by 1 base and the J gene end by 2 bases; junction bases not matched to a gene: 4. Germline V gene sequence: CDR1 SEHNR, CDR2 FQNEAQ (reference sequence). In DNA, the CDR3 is TGTGCCAGCAGCTTAGGGCAGGGGGGAAACACTGAAGCTTTCTTT. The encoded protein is CASSLGQGGNTEAFF. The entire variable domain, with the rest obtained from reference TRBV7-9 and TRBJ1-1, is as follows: DTGVSQNPRHKITKRGQNVTFRCDPISEHNRLYWYRQTLGQGPEFLTYFQNEAQLEKSRLLSDRFSAERPKGSFSTLEIQRTEQGDSAMYLCASSLGQGGNTEAFFGQGTRLTVV.

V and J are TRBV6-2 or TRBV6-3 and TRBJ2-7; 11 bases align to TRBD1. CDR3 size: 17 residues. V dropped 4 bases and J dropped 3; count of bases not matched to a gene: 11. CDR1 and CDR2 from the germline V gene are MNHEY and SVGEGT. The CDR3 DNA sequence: TGTGCCAGCAGTTGGACCCGACCTGGGACAGGGGGCTACGAGCAGTACTTC. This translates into CASSWTRPGTGGYEQYF.

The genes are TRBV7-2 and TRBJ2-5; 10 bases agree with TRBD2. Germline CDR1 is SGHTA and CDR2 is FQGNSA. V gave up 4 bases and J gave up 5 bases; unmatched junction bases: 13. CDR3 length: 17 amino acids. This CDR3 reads CASSSKGASGSKETQYF. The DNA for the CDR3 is TGTGCCAGCAGCTCAAAGGGGGCTAGCGGGAGTAAGGAGACCCAGTACTTC.

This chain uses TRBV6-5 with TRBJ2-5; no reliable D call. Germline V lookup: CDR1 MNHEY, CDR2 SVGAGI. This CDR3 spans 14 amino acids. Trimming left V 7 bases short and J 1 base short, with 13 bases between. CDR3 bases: TGTGCCAGCAATCTACAGAGACCCCAAGAGACCCAGTACTTC. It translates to CASNLQRPQETQYF.

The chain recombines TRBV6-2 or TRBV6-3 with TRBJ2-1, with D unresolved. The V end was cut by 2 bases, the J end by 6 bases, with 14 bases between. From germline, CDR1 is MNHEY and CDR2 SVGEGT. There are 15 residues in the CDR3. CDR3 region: CASSYLAASFNEQFF. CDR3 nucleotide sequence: TGTGCCAGCAGTTACCTTGCGGCCTCTTTCAATGAGCAGTTCTTC.

The CDR3 region is CASSTGPGNTIYF. CDR3 DNA sequence: TGTGCCAGCAGTACAGGTCCTGGAAACACCATATATTTT. The V call is TRBV28, the J call TRBJ1-3, with a possible D match to TRBD1 (5 bases). CDR1 is MDHEN and CDR2 is SYDVKM in the germline V gene. Trimming shortened V by 5 bases and J by 2 bases, and 7 bases separated the two germline ends. This CDR3 is built from 13 residues.

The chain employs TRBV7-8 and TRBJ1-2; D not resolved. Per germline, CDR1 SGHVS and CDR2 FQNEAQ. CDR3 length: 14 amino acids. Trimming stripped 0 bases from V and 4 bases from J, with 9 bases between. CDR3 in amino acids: CASSLAAGSYGYTF. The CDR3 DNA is TGTGCCAGCAGCTTAGCCGCCGGGTCCTATGGCTACACCTTC.

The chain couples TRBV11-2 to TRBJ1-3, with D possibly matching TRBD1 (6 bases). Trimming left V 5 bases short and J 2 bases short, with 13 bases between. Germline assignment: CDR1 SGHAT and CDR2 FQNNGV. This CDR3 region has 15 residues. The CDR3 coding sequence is TGTGCCAGCAGCCGCCCTACAGGGACTGGAAACACCATATATTTT. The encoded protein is CASSRPTGTGNTIYF.

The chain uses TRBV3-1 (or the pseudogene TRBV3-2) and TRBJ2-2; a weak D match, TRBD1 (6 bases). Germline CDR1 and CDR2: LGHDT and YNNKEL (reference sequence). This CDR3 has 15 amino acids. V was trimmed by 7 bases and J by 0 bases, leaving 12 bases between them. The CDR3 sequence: CASTKTGANTGELFF. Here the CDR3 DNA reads TGTGCCAGCACCAAGACAGGAGCGAACACCGGGGAGCTGTTTTTT.

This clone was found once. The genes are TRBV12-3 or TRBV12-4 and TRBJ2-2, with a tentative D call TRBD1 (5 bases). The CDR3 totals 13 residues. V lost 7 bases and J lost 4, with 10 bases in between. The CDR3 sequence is CASKTTATGELFF. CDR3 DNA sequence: TGTGCCAGCAAAACGACAGCCACCGGGGAGCTGTTTTTT.

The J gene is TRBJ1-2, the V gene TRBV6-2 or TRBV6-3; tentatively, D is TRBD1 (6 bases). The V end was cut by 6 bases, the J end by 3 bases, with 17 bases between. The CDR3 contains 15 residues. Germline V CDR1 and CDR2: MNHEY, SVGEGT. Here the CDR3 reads CASSGGAGGDYGYTF. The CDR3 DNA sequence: TGTGCCAGCAGCGGGGGGGCAGGAGGTGACTATGGCTACACCTTC.

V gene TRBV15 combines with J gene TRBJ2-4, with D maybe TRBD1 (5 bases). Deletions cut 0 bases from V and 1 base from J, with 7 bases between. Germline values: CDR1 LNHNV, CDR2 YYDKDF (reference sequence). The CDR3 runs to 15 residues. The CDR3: CATSRDRQAKNIQYF. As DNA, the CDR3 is TGTGCCACCAGCAGAGATCGACAGGCCAAAAACATTCAGTACTTC.